The text below deals with one T cell receptor (beta chain). Antigen specificity is unknown. This CDR3 contains 15 residues. Trimming stripped 3 bases from V and 0 bases from J, with 11 bases between. Germline V gives CDR1 KGHSH, CDR2 LQKENI. This entry belongs to a study of OX40 agonist ivuxolimab in advanced cancers. Broader study findings: Low levels of normalized T-cell clonal expansion also appeared in some nonresponders.

TCRdb's table, derived via immunoSEQ multiplex PCR, lists solely in-frame clones and lacks some. The data hold roughly 56,000 clones, with just over 85% observed a single time. Autoimmune disease history or systemic immunosuppression meant exclusion. The chain is built from TRBV18 and TRBJ1-1; D gene unclear. Specimen: CD4+ or CD8+ T cells sorted from blood, collected in a trial of the OX40 agonist ivuxolimab. This clonotype was obtained from an adult with an advanced solid tumor such as melanoma, head and neck, liver or kidney cancer. The CDR3 DNA reads as TGTGCCAGCTCACCCCCCGGGCCTCTGAACACTGAAGCTTTCTTT. Its translation is CASSPPGPLNTEAFF.